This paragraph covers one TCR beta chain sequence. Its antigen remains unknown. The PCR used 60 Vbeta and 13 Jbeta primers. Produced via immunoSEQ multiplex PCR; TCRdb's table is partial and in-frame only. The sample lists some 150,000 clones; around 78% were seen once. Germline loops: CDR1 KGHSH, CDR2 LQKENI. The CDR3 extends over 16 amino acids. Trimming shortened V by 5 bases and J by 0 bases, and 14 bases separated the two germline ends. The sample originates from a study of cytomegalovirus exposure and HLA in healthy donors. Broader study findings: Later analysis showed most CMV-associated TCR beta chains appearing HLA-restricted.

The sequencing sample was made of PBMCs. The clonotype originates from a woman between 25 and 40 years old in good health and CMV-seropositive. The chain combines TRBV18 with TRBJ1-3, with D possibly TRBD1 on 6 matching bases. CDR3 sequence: CASSAKQGGSGNTIYF. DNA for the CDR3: TGTGCCAGCTCAGCCAAACAGGGCGGCTCTGGAAACACCATATATTTT.